Following are 19 T cell receptor beta chains from one sample sequenced in a study of tissue T cells after allogeneic stem cell transplantation. Here immunoSEQ multiplex PCR was the method, and the copy in TCRdb shows in-frame clones only, minus some. The top ten clones hold around 9.3% of a sample with approximately 1,500 clones, 82% of them seen once. Enrolled prospectively were adult allogeneic hematopoietic cell transplant recipients whose graft-versus-host disease was steroid-refractory. The material sequenced was stomach tissue, taken at autopsy. These receptors were collected from a male patient of 60 years or more with steroid-refractory graft-versus-host disease after an allogeneic stem cell transplant. The graft donor may have contributed some T cells.

J is TRBJ1-1 and V is TRBV5-1, with a weak D call TRBD1 (5 bases). Germline-derived CDR1 and CDR2 are SGHRS and YFSETQ. Trimming cost V 0 bases and J 3 bases, with 15 bases left between them. The CDR3 is made up of 16 amino acids. CDR3 in DNA: TGCGCCAGCAGCTTGGAAGGTACAGGAGGATACACTGAAGCTTTCTTT. Residues: CASSLEGTGGYTEAFF. The full variable domain, with the rest looked up from reference TRBV5-1 and TRBJ1-1, is KAGVTQTPRYLIKTRGQQVTLSCSPISGHRSVSWYQQTPGQGLQFLFEYFSETQRNKGNFPGRFSGRQFSNSRSEMNVSTLELGDSALYLCASSLEGTGGYTEAFFGQGTRLTVV.

This clone occurred a few times. The rearrangement uses TRBV7-2 and TRBJ1-6; 7 nucleotides line up with TRBD1. The V segment lost 5 bases and the J segment 10 bases; nucleotides outside the gene matches: 14. The V gene's germline CDR1 is SGHTA and CDR2 FQGNSA. This CDR3 region has 16 residues. The CDR3 DNA reads as TGTGCCAGCAGCCCCAGACAGGGAGAGGGTGGATCACCCCTCCACTTT. Translation gives CASSPRQGEGGSPLHF.

This sequence joins TRBV4-1 and TRBJ1-1; D gene ambiguous. Germline CDR1 reads MGHRA; CDR2 reads YSYEKL. V was clipped by 1 base and J by 1 base, with 10 bases between them. The CDR3 is 15 residues long. This CDR3 is CASSQGSQENTEAFF. The CDR3 DNA is TGCGCCAGCAGCCAAGGAAGCCAGGAGAACACTGAAGCTTTCTTT.

The V and J genes are TRBV19 and TRBJ2-3; 8 positions match TRBD2. CDR3 size: 15 residues. The trim removed 7 bases at V and 10 bases at J, leaving 16 bases unmatched. In germline, CDR1 is LNHDA, CDR2 SQIVND (reference sequence). The CDR3 loop is CASTRAGGQATAQYF. For the CDR3, the DNA is TGTGCCAGTACCAGGGCGGGGGGCCAGGCCACGGCGCAGTATTTT.

This clone has only a few counts. The genes are TRBV2 and TRBJ1-5; possible D gene TRBD1, 6 bases. Germline-derived CDR1 and CDR2 are SNHLY and FYNNEI. This CDR3 comprises 16 residues. Trimming stripped 0 bases from V and 7 bases from J, with 16 bases between. The CDR3 here is CASSEAGAMGSQPQHF. CDR3 nucleotide sequence: TGTGCCAGCAGTGAAGCGGGGGCGATGGGCAGCCAGCCCCAGCATTTT.

The chain uses TRBV10-3 and TRBJ2-3, with 11 nucleotides matching TRBD2. There are 15 residues in the CDR3. CDR1 is ENHRY, CDR2 SYGVKD, per germline. V lost 3 bases, J lost 4 bases, and 3 bases stayed unmatched. This CDR3 is CAISDSSGGPDTQYF. Here the CDR3 DNA reads TGTGCCATCAGTGACTCTAGCGGGGGGCCAGATACGCAGTATTTT.

The chain uses TRBV7-2 and TRBJ1-2, with a possible D match to TRBD1 (6 bases). V lost 5 bases, J lost 7 bases, and 23 bases lay in between. CDR1 SGHTA and CDR2 FQGNSA come from the germline V gene. The CDR3 consists of 16 residues. CDR3 sequence: CASSPRTGQGLGGYTF. In nucleotides, the CDR3 is TGTGCCAGCAGCCCAAGGACGGGGCAGGGGTTGGGTGGCTACACCTTC.

The CDR3 region is CASSRRTSGGGSYNEQFF. CDR3 DNA sequence: TGTGCCAGCAGCAGACGAACGTCGGGAGGGGGATCCTACAATGAGCAGTTCTTC. The chain couples TRBV7-2 to TRBJ2-1; 8 nucleotides align to TRBD2. V shed 5 bases and J 1 base; nucleotides not matched to a gene: 13. This CDR3 contains 18 residues. From germline, CDR1 is SGHTA and CDR2 FQGNSA.

CDR3 sequence: CASSEVVGDNQPQHF. The CDR3 nucleotides read TGTGCCAGCAGTGAGGTCGTCGGTGATAATCAGCCCCAGCATTTT. The chain is built from TRBV2 and TRBJ1-5; D unclear. Trimming left V 3 bases short and J 4 bases short, with 13 bases between. The germline V gene encodes CDR1 SNHLY and CDR2 FYNNEI. The CDR3 is made up of 15 amino acids. The full variable domain, with the rest looked up from reference TRBV2 and TRBJ1-5, is EPEVTQTPSHQVTQMGQEVILRCVPISNHLYFYWYRQILGQKVEFLVSFYNNEISEKSEIFDDQFSVERPDGSNFTLKIRSTKLEDSAMYFCASSEVVGDNQPQHFGDGTRLSIL.

The rearrangement uses TRBV28 and TRBJ2-3; 9 bases line up with TRBD2. The J segment lost 2 bases and the V segment lost 5 bases, leaving 11 bases of the junction unmatched. The CDR3 is 17 residues long. Germline loops: CDR1 MDHEN, CDR2 SYDVKM. CDR3 in amino acids: CASSLLSGGTSTDTQYF. CDR3 DNA sequence: TGTGCCAGCAGTCTCCTTAGCGGGGGAACTTCCACAGATACGCAGTATTTT.

This chain uses TRBV11-2 with TRBJ1-1; a weak D match, TRBD1 (6 bases). Germline V gene data show CDR1 as SGHAT and CDR2 as FQNNGV. The V and J ends lost 2 bases and 1 base respectively, with 23 bases between them. The CDR3 contains 19 residues. CDR3 coding DNA: TGTGCCAGCAGCTTAAACCTTATTGGACAGAGCCTTAGGAACACTGAAGCTTTCTTT. Amino acid sequence: CASSLNLIGQSLRNTEAFF.

This clone showed up just once. The chain couples TRBV7-2 to TRBJ2-2; D is ambiguous. With 4 bases removed from V and 8 bases from J, the gap between germline ends came to 11 bases. CDR3 length: 13 residues. Germline CDR1 is SGHTA and CDR2 is FQGNSA. Written as DNA, the CDR3 is TGTGCCAGCAGCTACCACGTTAGGGGGGAGCTGTTTTTT. It translates to CASSYHVRGELFF.

This rearrangement joins TRBV14 to TRBJ1-1; D remains unclear. CDR1 and CDR2 (germline): SGHDN, FVKESK. Trimming cost V 4 bases and J 1 base, with 10 bases left between them. The CDR3 has 14 amino acids. CDR3: CASSPVQTNTEAFF. The DNA of the CDR3 is TGTGCCAGCAGCCCGGTCCAGACGAACACTGAAGCTTTCTTT. Using reference TRBV14 and TRBJ1-1 for the parts outside the CDR3, the full variable domain is EAGVTQFPSHSVIEKGQTVTLRCDPISGHDNLYWYRRVMGKEIKFLLHFVKESKQDESGMPNNRFLAERTGGTYSTLKVQPAELEDSGVYFCASSPVQTNTEAFFGQGTRLTVV.

This rearrangement joins TRBV6-4 to TRBJ1-5, with a possible D match to TRBD1 (5 bases). The CDR3 contains 15 residues. V shed 2 bases and J shed 1 base, with 9 bases lying between them. Germline V gene sequence: CDR1 MRHNA, CDR2 SNTAGT. This CDR3 reads CASSDNPGSNQPQHF. The CDR3 coding sequence is TGTGCCAGCAGTGACAATCCAGGGAGCAATCAGCCCCAGCATTTT.

The rearrangement uses TRBV2 and TRBJ1-5, with D unclear. Germline V gene lookup returns CDR1 SNHLY and CDR2 FYNNEI. Trimming took 4 bases from V and 4 from J, leaving 11 bases between them. CDR3 length: 14 amino acids. CDR3 coding DNA: TGTGCCAGCAGTGTTAAGCCTGCAAATCAGCCCCAGCATTTT. As protein: CASSVKPANQPQHF.

The V gene is TRBV19, the J gene TRBJ1-4; D unresolved. V was cut by 2 bases and J by 5 bases, with 12 bases left in between. Germline loops: CDR1 LNHDA, CDR2 SQIVND (reference sequence). This CDR3 has 15 residues. The CDR3 spells CASSINFPSNEKLFF. CDR3 nucleotides: TGTGCCAGTAGTATAAATTTCCCTTCGAATGAAAAACTGTTTTTT. The variable domain in full, with the rest retrieved from reference TRBV19 and TRBJ1-4, is DGGITQSPKYLFRKEGQNVTLSCEQNLNHDAMYWYRQDPGQGLRLIYYSQIVNDFQKGDIAEGYSVSREKKESFPLTVTSAQKNPTAFYLCASSINFPSNEKLFFGSGTQLSVL.

As to this clone: The sample carries other DNA sequences with the same CDR3. The genes are TRBV12-3 or TRBV12-4 and TRBJ2-7; TRBD2 matches at 7 bases. V dropped 6 bases and J dropped 3; count of bases not matched to a gene: 2. CDR3 length: 12 residues. As DNA, the CDR3 is TGTGCCAGCAGCCCGGGGGGCTACGAGCAGTACTTC. Protein: CASSPGGYEQYF.

The V call is TRBV27, the J call TRBJ2-5; D is possibly TRBD2 (5 bases). Trimming removed 2 bases from V and 8 bases from J, with 15 bases in between. CDR1 MNHEY and CDR2 SMNVEV come from the germline V gene (reference sequence). This CDR3 comprises 14 residues. The CDR3 loop is CASSLGGNRGTQYF. In DNA form, the CDR3 reads TGTGCCAGCAGTTTAGGAGGAAACCGGGGAACCCAGTACTTC.

This clone was seen only once. The chain combines TRBV6-5 with TRBJ1-3, with no clear D. The CDR3 spans 12 residues. Germline values: CDR1 MNHEY, CDR2 SVGAGI. Trimming stripped 5 bases from V and 0 bases from J, with 2 bases between. CDR3: CASSPSGNTIYF. For the CDR3, the DNA is TGTGCCAGCAGTCCCTCTGGAAACACCATATATTTT.